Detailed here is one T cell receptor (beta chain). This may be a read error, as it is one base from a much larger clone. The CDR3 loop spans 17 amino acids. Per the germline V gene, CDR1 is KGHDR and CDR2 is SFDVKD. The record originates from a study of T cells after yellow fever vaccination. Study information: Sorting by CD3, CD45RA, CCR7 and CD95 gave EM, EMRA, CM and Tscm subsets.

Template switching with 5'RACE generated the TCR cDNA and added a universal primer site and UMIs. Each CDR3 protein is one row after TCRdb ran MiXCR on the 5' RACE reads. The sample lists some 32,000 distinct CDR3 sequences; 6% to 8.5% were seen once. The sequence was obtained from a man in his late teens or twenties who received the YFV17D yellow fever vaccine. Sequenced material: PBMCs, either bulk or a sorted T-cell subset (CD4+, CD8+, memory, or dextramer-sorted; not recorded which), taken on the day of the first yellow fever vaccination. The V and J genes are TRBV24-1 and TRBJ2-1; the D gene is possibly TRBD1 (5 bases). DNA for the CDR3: TGTGCCAGCAGTGATTTGCAGGGTCCCAGCTCCTACAATGAGCAGTTCTTC. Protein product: CASSDLQGPSSYNEQFF.